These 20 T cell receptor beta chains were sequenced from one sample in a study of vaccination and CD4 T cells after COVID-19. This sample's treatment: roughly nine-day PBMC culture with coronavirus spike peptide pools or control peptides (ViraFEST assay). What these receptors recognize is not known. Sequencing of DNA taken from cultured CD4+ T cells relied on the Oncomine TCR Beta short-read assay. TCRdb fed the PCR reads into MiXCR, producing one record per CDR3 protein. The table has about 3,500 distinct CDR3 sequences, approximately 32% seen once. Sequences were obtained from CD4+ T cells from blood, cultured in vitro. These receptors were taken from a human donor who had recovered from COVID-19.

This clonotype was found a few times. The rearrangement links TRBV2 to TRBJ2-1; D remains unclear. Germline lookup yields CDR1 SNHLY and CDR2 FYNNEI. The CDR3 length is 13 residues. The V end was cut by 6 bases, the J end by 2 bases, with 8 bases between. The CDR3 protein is CASRSRTYNEQFF. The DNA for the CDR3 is TGTGCCAGCAGGAGTAGGACCTACAATGAGCAGTTCTTC.

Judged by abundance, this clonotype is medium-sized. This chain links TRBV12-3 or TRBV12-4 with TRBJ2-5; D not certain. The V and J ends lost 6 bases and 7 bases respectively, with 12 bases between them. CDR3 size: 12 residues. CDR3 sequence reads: CASRTTVGTQYF. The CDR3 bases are TGTGCCAGCAGGACCACCGTGGGGACCCAGTACTTC.

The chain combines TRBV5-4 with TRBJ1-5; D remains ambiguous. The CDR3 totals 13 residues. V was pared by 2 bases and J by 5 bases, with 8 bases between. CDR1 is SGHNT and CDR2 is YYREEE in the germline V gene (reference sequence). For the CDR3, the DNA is TGTGCCAGCAGCTTAAGTCGGGATCAGCCCCAGCATTTT. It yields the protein CASSLSRDQPQHF.

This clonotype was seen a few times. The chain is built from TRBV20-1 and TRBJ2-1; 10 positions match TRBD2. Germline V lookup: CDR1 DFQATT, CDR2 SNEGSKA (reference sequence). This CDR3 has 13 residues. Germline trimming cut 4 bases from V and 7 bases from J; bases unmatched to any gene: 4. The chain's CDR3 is CSATKTSGNEQFF. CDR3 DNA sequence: TGCAGTGCTACAAAGACTAGCGGGAATGAGCAGTTCTTC.

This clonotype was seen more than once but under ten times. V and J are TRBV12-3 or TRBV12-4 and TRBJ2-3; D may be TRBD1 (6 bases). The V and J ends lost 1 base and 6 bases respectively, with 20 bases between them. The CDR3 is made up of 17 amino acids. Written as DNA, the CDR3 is TGTGCCAGCAGTTTAGGTTTGTTGCACAGGGCATACGATACGCAGTATTTT. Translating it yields CASSLGLLHRAYDTQYF.

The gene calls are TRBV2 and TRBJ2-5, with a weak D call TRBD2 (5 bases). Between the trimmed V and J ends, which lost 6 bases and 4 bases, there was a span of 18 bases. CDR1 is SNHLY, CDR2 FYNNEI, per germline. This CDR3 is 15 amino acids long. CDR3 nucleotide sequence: TGTGCCAGCAGAATGCGTACGGGGTTTACAGAGACCCAGTACTTC. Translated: CASRMRTGFTETQYF. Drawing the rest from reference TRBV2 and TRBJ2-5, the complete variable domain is EPEVTQTPSHQVTQMGQEVILRCVPISNHLYFYWYRQILGQKVEFLVSFYNNEISEKSEIFDDQFSVERPDGSNFTLKIRSTKLEDSAMYFCASRMRTGFTETQYFGPGTRLLVL.

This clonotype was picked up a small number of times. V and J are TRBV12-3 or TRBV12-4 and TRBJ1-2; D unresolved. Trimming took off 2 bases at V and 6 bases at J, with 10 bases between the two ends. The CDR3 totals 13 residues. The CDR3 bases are TGTGCCAGCAGTTTACAGGCCCTCCATGGCTACACCTTC. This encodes CASSLQALHGYTF.

The CDR3 sequence: CASSFDVGPSGNTIYF. CDR3 DNA: TGTGCCAGCAGCTTTGACGTAGGGCCATCCGGAAACACCATATATTTT. This chain connects TRBV7-9 to TRBJ1-3; no definite D call. CDR3 length: 16 residues. In germline, CDR1 is SEHNR, CDR2 FQNEAQ (reference sequence). Trimming pared 3 bases from V and 4 bases from J, leaving 16 bases between.

The CDR3 sequence: CASSFGGPEQYF. For the CDR3, the DNA is TGCGCCAGCAGCTTTGGGGGTCCCGAGCAGTACTTC. The rearrangement uses TRBV5-1 and TRBJ2-7; either TRBD1 or TRBD2 may supply D (5 bases each). V was clipped by 2 bases and J by 6 bases, with 9 bases between them. Germline CDR1 reads SGHRS; CDR2 reads YFSETQ. This CDR3 comprises 12 residues. Filled out from reference TRBV5-1 and TRBJ2-7, the complete variable domain reads KAGVTQTPRYLIKTRGQQVTLSCSPISGHRSVSWYQQTPGQGLQFLFEYFSETQRNKGNFPGRFSGRQFSNSRSEMNVSTLELGDSALYLCASSFGGPEQYFGPGTRLTVT.

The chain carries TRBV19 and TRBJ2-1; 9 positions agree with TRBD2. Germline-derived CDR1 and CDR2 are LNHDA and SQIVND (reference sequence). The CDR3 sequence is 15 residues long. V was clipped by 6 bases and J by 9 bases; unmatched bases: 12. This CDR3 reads CASSLHWRGGAEQFF. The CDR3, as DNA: TGTGCCAGTAGCCTACATTGGCGGGGGGGCGCTGAGCAGTTCTTC. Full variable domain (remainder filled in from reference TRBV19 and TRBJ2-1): DGGITQSPKYLFRKEGQNVTLSCEQNLNHDAMYWYRQDPGQGLRLIYYSQIVNDFQKGDIAEGYSVSREKKESFPLTVTSAQKNPTAFYLCASSLHWRGGAEQFFGPGTRLTVL.

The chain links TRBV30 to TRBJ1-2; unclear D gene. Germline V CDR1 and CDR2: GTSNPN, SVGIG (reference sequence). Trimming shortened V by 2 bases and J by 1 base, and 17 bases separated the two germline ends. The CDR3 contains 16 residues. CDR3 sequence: CAWSPPKPAFNYGYTF. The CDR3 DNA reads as TGTGCCTGGAGTCCTCCGAAGCCAGCATTTAACTATGGCTACACCTTC.

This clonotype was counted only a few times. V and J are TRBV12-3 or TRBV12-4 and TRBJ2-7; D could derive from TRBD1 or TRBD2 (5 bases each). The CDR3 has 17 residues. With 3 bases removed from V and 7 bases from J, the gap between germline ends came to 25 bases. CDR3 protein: CASSLGIGDRATREQYF. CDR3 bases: TGTGCCAGCAGTTTGGGAATAGGGGACCGAGCTACGAGGGAGCAGTACTTC.

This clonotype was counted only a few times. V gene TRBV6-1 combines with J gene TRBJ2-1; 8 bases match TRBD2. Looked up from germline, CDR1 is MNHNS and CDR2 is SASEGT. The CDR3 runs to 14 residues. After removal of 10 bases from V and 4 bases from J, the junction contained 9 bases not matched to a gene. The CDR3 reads CAIHPRGVYNEQFF. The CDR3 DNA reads TGTGCCATACATCCGCGGGGGGTGTACAATGAGCAGTTCTTC.

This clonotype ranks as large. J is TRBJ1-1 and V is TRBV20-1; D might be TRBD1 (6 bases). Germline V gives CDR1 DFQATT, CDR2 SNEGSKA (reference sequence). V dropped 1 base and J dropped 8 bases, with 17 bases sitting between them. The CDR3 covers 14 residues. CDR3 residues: CSARVGAGAIEAFF. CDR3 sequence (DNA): TGCAGTGCTAGAGTTGGAGCGGGGGCGATAGAAGCTTTCTTT.

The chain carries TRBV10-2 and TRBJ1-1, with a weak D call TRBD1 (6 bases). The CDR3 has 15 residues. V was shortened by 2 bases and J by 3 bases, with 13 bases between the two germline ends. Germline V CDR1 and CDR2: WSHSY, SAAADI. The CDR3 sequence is CASSESWQGHTEAFF. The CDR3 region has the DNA TGCGCCAGCAGTGAGAGTTGGCAGGGGCACACTGAAGCTTTCTTT.

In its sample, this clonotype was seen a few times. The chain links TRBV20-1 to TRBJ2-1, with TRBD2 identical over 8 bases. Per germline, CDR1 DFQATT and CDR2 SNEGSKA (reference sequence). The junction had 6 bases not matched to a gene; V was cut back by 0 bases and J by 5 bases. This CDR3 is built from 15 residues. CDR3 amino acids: CSARDPGTSHNEQFF. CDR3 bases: TGCAGTGCTAGAGATCCAGGGACTAGTCACAATGAGCAGTTCTTC.

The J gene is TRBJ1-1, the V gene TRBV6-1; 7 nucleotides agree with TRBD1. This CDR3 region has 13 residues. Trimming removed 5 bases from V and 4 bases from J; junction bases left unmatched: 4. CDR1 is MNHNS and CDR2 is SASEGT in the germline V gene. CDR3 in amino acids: CASSPDRLTEAFF. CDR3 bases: TGTGCCAGCAGTCCGGACAGGCTCACTGAAGCTTTCTTT.

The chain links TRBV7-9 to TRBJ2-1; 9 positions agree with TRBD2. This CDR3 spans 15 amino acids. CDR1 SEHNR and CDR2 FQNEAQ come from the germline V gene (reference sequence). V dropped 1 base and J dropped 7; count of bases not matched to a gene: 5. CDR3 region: CASSLGTSAVNEQFF. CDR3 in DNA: TGTGCCAGCAGCTTAGGGACTAGCGCCGTTAATGAGCAGTTCTTC.

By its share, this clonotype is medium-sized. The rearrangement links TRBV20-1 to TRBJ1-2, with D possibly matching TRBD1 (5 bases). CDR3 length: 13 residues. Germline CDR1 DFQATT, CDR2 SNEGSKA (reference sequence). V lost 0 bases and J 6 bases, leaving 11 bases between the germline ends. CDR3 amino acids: CSARDGGVNGYTF. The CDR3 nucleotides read TGCAGTGCTAGAGATGGAGGGGTCAATGGCTACACCTTC.

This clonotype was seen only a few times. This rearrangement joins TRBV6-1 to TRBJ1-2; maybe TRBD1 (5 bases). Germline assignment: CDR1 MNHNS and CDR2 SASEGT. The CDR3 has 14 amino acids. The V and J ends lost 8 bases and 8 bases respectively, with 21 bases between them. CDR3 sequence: CASGEDRGAKGYTF. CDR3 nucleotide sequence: TGTGCCAGCGGCGAGGACCGAGGGGCGAAGGGCTACACCTTC.